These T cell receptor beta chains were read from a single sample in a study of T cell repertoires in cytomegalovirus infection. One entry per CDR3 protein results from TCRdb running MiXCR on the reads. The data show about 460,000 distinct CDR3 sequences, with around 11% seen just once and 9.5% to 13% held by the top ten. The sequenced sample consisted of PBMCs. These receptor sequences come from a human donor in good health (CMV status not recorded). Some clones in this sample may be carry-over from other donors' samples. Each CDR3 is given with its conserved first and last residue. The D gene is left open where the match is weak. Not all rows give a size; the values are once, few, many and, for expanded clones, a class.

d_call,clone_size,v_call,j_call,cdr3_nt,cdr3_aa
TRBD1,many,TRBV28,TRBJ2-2,TGTGCCAGCACTCTTCAGGGGGCGCCGGGCACCGGGGAGCTGTTTTTT,CASTLQGAPGTGELFF
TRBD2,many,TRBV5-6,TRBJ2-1,TGTGCCAGCAGCTTGGAAGGAAGCCTAGCGGGAGGGCTATACAATGAGCAGTTCTTC,CASSLEGSLAGGLYNEQFF
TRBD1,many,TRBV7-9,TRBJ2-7,TGTGCCAGCATTCTAGGGACAGGGGGCTCCTACGAGCAGTACTTC,CASILGTGGSYEQYF
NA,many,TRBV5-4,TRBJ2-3,TGTGCCAGCAGGGGGATAGACAGCACAGATACGCAGTATTTT,CASRGIDSTDTQYF
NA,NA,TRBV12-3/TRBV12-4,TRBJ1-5,TGTGCCAGCAGTTTAGCTCCCCCCCAGCCCCAGCATTTT,CASSLAPPQPQHF
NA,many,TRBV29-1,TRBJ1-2,TGCAGCGTTGGGGAAAACTATGGCTACACCTTC,CSVGENYGYTF
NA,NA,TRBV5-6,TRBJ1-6,TGTGCCAGCAGCTTTGGGGGGGGAAATAATTCACCCCTCCACTTT,CASSFGGGNNSPLHF
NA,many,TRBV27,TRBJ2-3,TGTGCCAGCAGTTCTCCCGGGACGGGAGTCACAGATACGCAGTATTTT,CASSSPGTGVTDTQYF
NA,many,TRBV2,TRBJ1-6,TGTGCCAGCAGGGCCGCCCCTACGGATAATTCACCCCTCCACTTT,CASRAAPTDNSPLHF
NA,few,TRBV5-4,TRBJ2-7,TGTGCCAGCAGCCCCACCAGGGGAAGCTCCTACGAGCAGTACTTC,CASSPTRGSSYEQYF
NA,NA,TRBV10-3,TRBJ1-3,TGTGCCATCAGTGCTGACTCTGGAAACACCATATATTTT,CAISADSGNTIYF
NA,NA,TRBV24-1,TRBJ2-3,TGTGCCACCAGTGACCCCGGCAGGGGCACAGATACGCAGTATTTT,CATSDPGRGTDTQYF
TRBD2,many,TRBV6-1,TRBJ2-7,TGTGCCAGCAGCTCCTATAGCGGGAGGGTCTGGAACGAGCAGTACTTC,CASSSYSGRVWNEQYF
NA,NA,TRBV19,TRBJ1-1,TGTGCCGCAAGCCAGTACTCTCCCTTTGAAGCTTTCTTT,CAASQYSPFEAFF
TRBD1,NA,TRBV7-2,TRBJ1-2,TGTGCCAGCAGCTTTCACACAGGGGACGCTAACTATGGCTACACCTTC,CASSFHTGDANYGYTF
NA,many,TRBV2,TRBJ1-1,TGTGCCAGCTTAGCCGACAGTAACACTGAAGCTTTCTTT,CASLADSNTEAFF
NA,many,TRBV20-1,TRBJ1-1,TGCAGTGTCCCAGAGAACACTGAAGCTTTCTTT,CSVPENTEAFF
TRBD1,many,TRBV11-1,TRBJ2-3,TGTGCCAGCAGCCCCCGGGACAGGGGGCGAACAGATACGCAGTATTTT,CASSPRDRGRTDTQYF
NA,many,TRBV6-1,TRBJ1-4,TGTGCCAGCAAGGAGGCAGGGGATGAAAAACTGTTTTTT,CASKEAGDEKLFF
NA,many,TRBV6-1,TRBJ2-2,TGTGCCAGCAGTGAAGACAGGGACACCGGGGAGCTGTTTTTT,CASSEDRDTGELFF
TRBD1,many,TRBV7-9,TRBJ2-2,TGTGCCAGCAGCCCTCCCACCGGGACAGCGGTAACCGGGGAGCTGTTTTTT,CASSPPTGTAVTGELFF
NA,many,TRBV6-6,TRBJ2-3,TGTGCCAGCAAAGGGATCACAGATACGCAGTATTTT,CASKGITDTQYF
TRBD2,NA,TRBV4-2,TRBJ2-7,TGTGCCAGCAGCCAAGATCACGGGAGGGGCATCGAGCAGTACTTC,CASSQDHGRGIEQYF
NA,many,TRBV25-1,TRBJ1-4,TGTGCCAGCAGTGAGCCGGGGAATGAAAAACTGTTTTTT,CASSEPGNEKLFF
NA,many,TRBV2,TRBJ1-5,TGTGCCAGCAGCTGGGTAACGCCGGATCAGCCCCAGCATTTT,CASSWVTPDQPQHF
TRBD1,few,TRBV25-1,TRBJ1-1,TGTGCCACCTCTGACAGGGCGGGGACTGAAGCTTTCTTT,CATSDRAGTEAFF
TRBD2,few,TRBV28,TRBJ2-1,TGTGCCAGCACTTCCTATAGCGAGCTAGCGGGAGTCCCCTACAATGAGCAGTTCTTC,CASTSYSELAGVPYNEQFF
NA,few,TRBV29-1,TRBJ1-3,TGCAGCGCCGCCGAGGGGTACTCTGGAAACACCATATATTTT,CSAAEGYSGNTIYF
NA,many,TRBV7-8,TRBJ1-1,TGTGCCAGCAGCTTAGCGCGGACCACTGAAGCTTTCTTT,CASSLARTTEAFF
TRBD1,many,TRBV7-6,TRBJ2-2,TGTGCCAGCAGCTTCCCTAGGGGACAGCGCACCGGGGAGCTGTTTTTT,CASSFPRGQRTGELFF
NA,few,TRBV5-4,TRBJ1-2,TGTGCCAGCAGCTTGGAGGGACTCTATGGCTACACCTTC,CASSLEGLYGYTF
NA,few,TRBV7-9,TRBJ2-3,TGTGCCAGCAGCTTAGCTTTCAGGGCGGATACGCAGTATTTT,CASSLAFRADTQYF
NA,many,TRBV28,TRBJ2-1,TGTGCCAGCATCCCCTCTCTTGGGGGACGAGGAAATGAGCAGTTCTTC,CASIPSLGGRGNEQFF
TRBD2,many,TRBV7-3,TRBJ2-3,TGTGCCAGCAGCTCGTTAGCGGGCTCCTCTAGGGATACGCAGTATTTT,CASSSLAGSSRDTQYF
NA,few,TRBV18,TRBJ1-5,TGTGCCAGCTCACCATCGAGGGATAGCAATCAGCCCCAGCATTTT,CASSPSRDSNQPQHF
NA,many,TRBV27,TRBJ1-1,TGTGCCAGCAGTCCTACATCTACAGGGACGAACACTGAAGCTTTCTTT,CASSPTSTGTNTEAFF
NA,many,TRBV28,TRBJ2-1,TGTGCCAGCAGTTCCCAGGGGGGGGGCTCCTACAATGAGCAGTTCTTC,CASSSQGGGSYNEQFF
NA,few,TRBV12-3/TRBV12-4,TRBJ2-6,TGTGCCAGCAGATTACAGAGCTCTGGGGCCAACGTCCTGACTTTC,CASRLQSSGANVLTF
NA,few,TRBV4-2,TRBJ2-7,TGTGCCAGCAGCCAAGATAAGGGTCCGGCCTACGAGCAGTACTTC,CASSQDKGPAYEQYF